The 16 T cell receptor beta chains in this list originate from one sample, sequenced in a study of control samples from healthy donors and cancer patients. Assay used: immunoSEQ multiplex PCR; TCRdb lists only in-frame clones, some missing. The sample lists tens of thousands of clones, less than 95% occurring once. The sample was blood. Source of these receptors: a man aged 30-40 years in good health.

The chain employs TRBV10-2 and TRBJ2-7; TRBD2 matches 7 bases. The CDR3 runs 15 residues. CDR1 is WSHSY, CDR2 SAAADI, per germline. V shed 3 bases and J 3 bases; nucleotides not matched to a gene: 8. This chain's CDR3 is CASSDWEGVDYEQYF. The CDR3 bases are TGCGCCAGCAGTGACTGGGAGGGAGTTGACTACGAGCAGTACTTC.

This rearrangement joins TRBV5-1 to TRBJ2-6; 11 positions agree with TRBD1. V dropped 1 base and J dropped 0; count of bases not matched to a gene: 9. This CDR3 contains 20 residues. Per the germline V gene, CDR1 is SGHRS and CDR2 is YFSETQ. This chain's CDR3 is CASSLSGQGVLSSGANVLTF. The CDR3 DNA sequence: TGCGCCAGCAGCTTGTCGGGACAGGGGGTGCTAAGCTCTGGGGCCAACGTCCTGACTTTC.

The rearrangement joins TRBV7-8 to TRBJ1-1, with 8 bases identical to TRBD1. V trimming: 1 base; J trimming: 1 base; junction bases outside the gene matches: 11. Germline CDR1 is SGHVS and CDR2 is FQNEAQ. CDR3 size: 18 residues. The DNA for the CDR3 is TGTGCCAGCAGCTTAGAACTATTAGGGACAGGACCGAACACTGAAGCTTTCTTT. Amino acids: CASSLELLGTGPNTEAFF.

The chain employs TRBV5-8 and TRBJ1-5; 9 bases map to TRBD1. Germline loops: CDR1 SGHTS, CDR2 YDEGEE. This CDR3 region has 18 residues. J was trimmed by 3 bases and V by 2 bases; bases with no gene match: 12. In DNA, the CDR3 is TGTGCCAGCAGCTTCCGGGACAGGGTTTACAGGAACAATCAGCCCCAGCATTTT. Translated: CASSFRDRVYRNNQPQHF.

The chain carries TRBV5-1 and TRBJ1-1; the D is unclear. CDR3 size: 14 residues. Trimming cost V 0 bases and J 1 base, with 7 bases left between them. Germline CDR1 SGHRS, CDR2 YFSETQ. The CDR3 DNA is TGCGCCAGCAGCTTGGCCCAAACGAACACTGAAGCTTTCTTT. It is translated as CASSLAQTNTEAFF.

V is TRBV24-1 and J is TRBJ1-2; D not certain. CDR3 length: 14 amino acids. V was pared by 4 bases and J by 3 bases, with 11 bases between. Germline V gives CDR1 KGHDR, CDR2 SFDVKD. The CDR3 spells CATSEPGTDYGYTF. CDR3 nucleotide sequence: TGTGCCACCAGTGAACCGGGAACTGACTATGGCTACACCTTC.

The chain carries TRBV30 and TRBJ2-2; 8 positions match TRBD1. Per the germline V gene, CDR1 is GTSNPN and CDR2 is SVGIG (reference sequence). The CDR3 length is 15 residues. The J segment lost 1 base and the V segment lost 5 bases, leaving 6 bases of the junction unmatched. The DNA for the CDR3 is TGTGCCTGGGGACCCGGGACAGGGAACACCGGGGAGCTGTTTTTT. It encodes CAWGPGTGNTGELFF.

V is TRBV6-5 and J is TRBJ1-6, with 9 bases fitting TRBD1. The CDR3 length is 15 residues. J was trimmed by 5 bases and V by 8 bases; bases with no gene match: 7. Germline V gene data show CDR1 as MNHEY and CDR2 as SVGAGI. The CDR3 loop is CASGGQGGHNSPLHF. The DNA for the CDR3 is TGTGCCAGCGGGGGACAGGGCGGACATAATTCACCCCTCCACTTT.

This clone was counted a single time. The chain employs TRBV2 and TRBJ1-4, with 7 positions matching TRBD1. This CDR3 has 13 residues. Germline V CDR1 and CDR2: SNHLY, FYNNEI. V shed 10 bases and J 4 bases; nucleotides not matched to a gene: 6. DNA for the CDR3: TGTGCCAACATGGGACAGATTAATGAAAAACTGTTTTTT. Residues: CANMGQINEKLFF.

J is TRBJ1-3 and V is TRBV25-1, with D perhaps TRBD1 (5 bases). Trimming stripped 2 bases from V and 5 bases from J, with 16 bases between. Germline assignment: CDR1 MGHDK and CDR2 SYGVNS. This CDR3 comprises 16 residues. The CDR3 DNA reads as TGTGCCAGCAGTGAACCCGACCAGGGAGGGCGAAACACCATATATTTT. This encodes CASSEPDQGGRNTIYF.

In the case of this clone: The sample carries other DNA sequences with the same CDR3. The V call is TRBV9, the J call TRBJ2-1, with 12 bases matching TRBD2. J lost 6 bases, V lost 2 bases, and 3 bases had no gene match. The CDR3 runs to 15 residues. The germline gives CDR1 SGDLS, CDR2 YYNGEE. CDR3 DNA sequence: TGTGCCAGCAGCGTTACTAGCGGGAGGACCAATGAGCAGTTCTTC. It specifies CASSVTSGRTNEQFF.

The chain has TRBV28 and TRBJ2-7; 8 bases map to TRBD2. V gave up 5 bases and J gave up 4 bases; unmatched junction bases: 10. The CDR3 runs to 15 residues. Germline CDR1 MDHEN, CDR2 SYDVKM. The DNA of the CDR3 is TGTGCCAGCAGTCAAACTAAGCGGGGGAGATACGAGCAGTACTTC. This gives the protein CASSQTKRGRYEQYF.

The chain links TRBV7-6 to TRBJ1-5, with D possibly TRBD1 on 5 matching bases. Per germline, CDR1 SGHVS and CDR2 FNYEAQ. V lost 5 bases and J 5 bases, leaving 16 bases between the germline ends. The CDR3 runs 15 residues. CDR3 sequence reads: CASSRGVKDDQPQHF. In nucleotides, the CDR3 is TGTGCCAGCAGCCGGGGGGTGAAAGACGATCAGCCCCAGCATTTT.

This chain joins TRBV5-1 and TRBJ2-5; 7 bases line up with TRBD1. The CDR3 consists of 14 residues. V lost 0 bases to trimming and J lost 1 base; unmatched junction nucleotides: 0. Germline CDR1 reads SGHRS; CDR2 reads YFSETQ. CDR3 DNA: TGCGCCAGCAGCTTGGGGGACAGCCAAGAGACCCAGTACTTC. Amino acid sequence: CASSLGDSQETQYF.

The rearrangement links TRBV10-2 to TRBJ1-1; 9 nucleotides agree with TRBD1. The V gene's germline CDR1 is WSHSY and CDR2 SAAADI. V trimming: 6 bases; J trimming: 0 bases; junction bases outside the gene matches: 14. This CDR3 region has 18 residues. In DNA, the CDR3 is TGCGCCAGCAGCTTAAGGGGGACAGGGCTTTATATGAACACTGAAGCTTTCTTT. Translating gives CASSLRGTGLYMNTEAFF.

Only one count was recorded for this clone. The chain recombines TRBV4-1 with TRBJ2-7; D is tentatively TRBD1 or TRBD2 (5 bases each). Germline values: CDR1 MGHRA, CDR2 YSYEKL. The CDR3 has 13 amino acids. Trimming took 4 bases from V and 0 from J, leaving 7 bases between them. CDR3 DNA sequence: TGCGCCAGCAGCCCAGGGAGCTCCTACGAGCAGTACTTC. This codes for CASSPGSSYEQYF.